Below, 27 T cell receptor beta chains from the same sample are listed, as sequenced in a study of technical replicates of blood from a few donors. Data came from immunoSEQ multiplex PCR; TCRdb stores just in-frame clones and leaves some out. The data show 62,000 or so clones, around nine tenths seen once. The sample consisted of PBMCs. The origin of the receptors is a human donor in good health. Some clones in this sample may be carry-over from other donors' samples.

This rearrangement joins TRBV27 to TRBJ2-7; the D gene is possibly TRBD2 (7 bases). From germline, CDR1 is MNHEY and CDR2 SMNVEV (reference sequence). V was cut by 6 bases and J by 5 bases, with 14 bases left in between. This CDR3 region has 13 residues. The CDR3: CASSPRGAHEQYF. In DNA form, the CDR3 reads TGTGCCAGCAGCCCCCGGGGGGCCCACGAGCAGTACTTC.

The J gene is TRBJ1-3, the V gene TRBV15; 7 nucleotides match TRBD1. This CDR3 comprises 15 residues. Per germline, CDR1 LNHNV and CDR2 YYDKDF (reference sequence). J lost 3 bases, V lost 5 bases, and 7 bases had no gene match. In DNA, the CDR3 is TGTGCCACCAGCTACTGGTCAGGGGGTGGAAACACCATATATTTT. This translates into CATSYWSGGGNTIYF. Combining the CDR3 with reference TRBV15 and TRBJ1-3 gives the whole variable domain DAMVIQNPRYQVTQFGKPVTLSCSQTLNHNVMYWYQQKSSQAPKLLFHYYDKDFNNEADTPDNFQSRRPNTSFCFLDIRSPGLGDTAMYLCATSYWSGGGNTIYFGEGSWLTVV.

The J gene is TRBJ1-4, the V gene TRBV5-6, with D possibly being TRBD1 (6 bases). There are 13 residues in the CDR3. Per germline, CDR1 SGHDT and CDR2 YYEEEE. Trimming stripped 7 bases from V and 6 bases from J, with 13 bases between. The CDR3 here is CASGRSGDEKLFF. The CDR3 coding sequence is TGTGCCAGCGGCCGGTCAGGGGATGAAAAACTGTTTTTT.

The rearrangement links TRBV4-3 to TRBJ1-3; no reliable D call. The CDR3 consists of 15 residues. Germline CDR1 is LGHNA and CDR2 is YSLEER. Trimming removed 0 bases at V and 6 bases at J, with 12 bases between. The CDR3 region has the DNA TGCGCCAGCAGCCAAGATCTGGTTGGGCTAAACACCATATATTTT. Translating it yields CASSQDLVGLNTIYF.

This chain joins TRBV5-1 and TRBJ2-3, with a tentative D call TRBD1 (5 bases). The CDR3 loop spans 15 amino acids. Germline CDR1 reads SGHRS; CDR2 reads YFSETQ. The V gene lost 5 bases and the J gene lost 0 bases, with 13 bases spanning the gap. CDR3 in DNA: TGCGCCAGCAGTTCAGGGCATTCTAGCACAGATACGCAGTATTTT. Its translation: CASSSGHSSTDTQYF.

This clone was seen a handful of times. CDR3 protein: CASSQALRSGGSTDTQYF. The CDR3 region has the DNA TGCGCCAGCAGCCAAGCCCTAAGGAGTGGAGGGAGCACAGATACGCAGTATTTT. This chain links TRBV4-3 with TRBJ2-3; D possibly corresponds to TRBD2 (6 bases). This CDR3 has 18 amino acids. Looked up from germline, CDR1 is LGHNA and CDR2 is YSLEER. V was clipped by 1 base and J by 0 bases, with 17 bases between them.

The rearrangement joins TRBV7-9 to TRBJ2-5; 11 nucleotides align to TRBD2. V lost 5 bases to trimming and J lost 3 bases; unmatched junction nucleotides: 11. This CDR3 contains 17 residues. CDR1 SEHNR and CDR2 FQNEAQ come from the germline V gene (reference sequence). This chain's CDR3 is CASSPPRSGGAEETQYF. CDR3 DNA sequence: TGTGCCAGCAGCCCACCACGTAGCGGGGGGGCCGAAGAGACCCAGTACTTC.

The chain employs TRBV19 and TRBJ2-1; TRBD1 agrees at 7 bases. Per the germline V gene, CDR1 is LNHDA and CDR2 is SQIVND (reference sequence). The V gene end was trimmed by 5 bases and the J gene end by 1 base; junction bases not matched to a gene: 11. The CDR3 runs 17 residues. The CDR3 sequence is CASSPNTGARSYNEQFF. The CDR3 bases are TGTGCCAGTAGTCCCAATACAGGGGCTAGGTCCTACAATGAGCAGTTCTTC.

A few counts support this clone. This chain uses TRBV27 with TRBJ1-2; D call uncertain. This CDR3 has 15 residues. V was pared by 5 bases and J by 4 bases, with 17 bases between. Germline loops: CDR1 MNHEY, CDR2 SMNVEV (reference sequence). The CDR3: CASSPLDDTSYGYTF. The CDR3 nucleotides are TGTGCCAGCAGTCCCTTAGACGACACGTCCTATGGCTACACCTTC.

The chain links TRBV19 to TRBJ1-2; tentatively, D is TRBD1 (5 bases). Germline V CDR1 and CDR2: LNHDA, SQIVND (reference sequence). CDR3 length equals 13 residues. V gave up 1 base and J gave up 5 bases, with 8 bases separating them. CDR3 sequence (DNA): TGTGCCAGTAGTATAGGGGGCCCGTATGGCTACACCTTC. Its protein product is CASSIGGPYGYTF.

The rearrangement uses TRBV6-5 and TRBJ2-1; possible D gene TRBD2, 5 bases. The CDR3 is 13 amino acids. With 6 bases removed from V and 4 bases from J, the gap between germline ends came to 10 bases. Germline-derived CDR1 and CDR2 are MNHEY and SVGAGI. The CDR3 here is CASREVKYNEQFF. The CDR3 DNA reads as TGTGCCAGCAGGGAGGTTAAGTACAATGAGCAGTTCTTC.

The chain links TRBV6-5 to TRBJ2-5; weak D call: TRBD2 (6 bases). The germline CDR1 and CDR2 sequences are MNHEY and SVGAGI. This CDR3 has 15 residues. V dropped 0 bases and J dropped 5 bases, with 13 bases sitting between them. The CDR3 nucleotides read TGTGCCAGCAGTTACTCTGGACGGGAGCGTGAGACCCAGTACTTC. This translates into CASSYSGRERETQYF.

This clone has only a few counts. This chain uses TRBV28 with TRBJ1-6, with 7 bases aligning to TRBD1. CDR1 and CDR2 from the germline V gene are MDHEN and SYDVKM. The CDR3 covers 14 residues. V shed 3 bases, J shed 14 bases, and the junction held 10 bases outside the gene matches. CDR3 DNA sequence: TGTGCCAGCAGTTTGACAGGGAAAGTAGAATCCCTCCACTTT. Translating gives CASSLTGKVESLHF.

V usage is TRBV11-2 and J usage is TRBJ2-7; weak D call: TRBD1 (5 bases). Deletions cut 5 bases from V and 3 bases from J, with 14 bases between. CDR3 length: 14 residues. Per the germline V gene, CDR1 is SGHAT and CDR2 is FQNNGV. The chain's CDR3 is CASSPLLQDYEQYF. CDR3 coding DNA: TGTGCCAGCAGCCCGCTTTTACAGGACTACGAGCAGTACTTC.

V is TRBV13 and J is TRBJ1-2; 10 bases line up with TRBD1. CDR1 is PRHDT, CDR2 FYEKMQ, per germline (reference sequence). CDR3 length equals 14 residues. The J segment lost 6 bases and the V segment lost 4 bases, leaving 5 bases of the junction unmatched. The CDR3 DNA sequence: TGTGCCAGCAGCTCCCGGACAGGGGGACATGGCTACACCTTC. Protein product: CASSSRTGGHGYTF. The full variable domain, its missing parts supplied by reference TRBV13 and TRBJ1-2, is AAGVIQSPRHLIKEKRETATLKCYPIPRHDTVYWYQQGPGQDPQFLISFYEKMQSDKGSIPDRFSAQQFSDYHSELNMSSLELGDSALYFCASSSRTGGHGYTFGSGTRLTVV.

The chain joins TRBV4-3 to TRBJ2-1, with 13 positions matching TRBD2. CDR1 is LGHNA and CDR2 is YSLEER in the germline V gene. The CDR3 extends over 16 amino acids. V was clipped by 4 bases and J by 9 bases; unmatched bases: 9. CDR3 residues: CASSPEFTSGRGEQFF. DNA for the CDR3: TGCGCCAGCAGCCCGGAGTTTACTAGCGGGAGGGGTGAGCAGTTCTTC.

The V gene is TRBV5-1, the J gene TRBJ2-5; 7 positions match TRBD2. CDR1 is SGHRS, CDR2 YFSETQ, per germline. The CDR3 consists of 15 residues. V lost 2 bases to trimming and J lost 1 base; unmatched junction nucleotides: 5. CDR3 sequence reads: CASSLVAGRQETQYF. CDR3 DNA: TGCGCCAGCAGCTTAGTAGCGGGCCGCCAAGAGACCCAGTACTTC.

The chain has TRBV9 and TRBJ1-6; D remains ambiguous. Looked up from germline, CDR1 is SGDLS and CDR2 is YYNGEE. The length of the CDR3 is 14 residues. Trimming took 5 bases from V and 10 from J, leaving 16 bases between them. The CDR3 is CASSAEEVHSPLHF. Here the CDR3 DNA reads TGTGCCAGCAGTGCCGAGGAGGTACACTCACCCCTCCACTTT.

The chain recombines TRBV4-3 with TRBJ2-3; a possible D gene is TRBD1 (6 bases). CDR3 length: 14 residues. CDR1 is LGHNA and CDR2 is YSLEER in the germline V gene. Trimming pared 6 bases from V and 7 bases from J, leaving 17 bases between. CDR3 bases: TGCGCCAGCAGTCGGGTGTCAGGGGAAAATACGCAGTATTTT. It encodes CASSRVSGENTQYF.

The V call is TRBV5-1, the J call TRBJ2-5; 10 bases are shared with TRBD2. The CDR3 sequence is 18 residues long. Germline V gene data show CDR1 as SGHRS and CDR2 as YFSETQ. The trim removed 0 bases at V and 1 base at J, leaving 9 bases unmatched. CDR3 in amino acids: CASSLGVGASGGQETQYF. The CDR3 nucleotides read TGCGCCAGCAGCTTGGGTGTGGGGGCTAGCGGGGGCCAAGAGACCCAGTACTTC.

The V gene is TRBV7-9, the J gene TRBJ2-7, with D possibly TRBD1 on 7 matching bases. The CDR3 spans 14 residues. Germline V CDR1 and CDR2: SEHNR, FQNEAQ (reference sequence). Trimming shortened V by 4 bases and J by 2 bases, and 12 bases separated the two germline ends. CDR3: CASSSGDSTYEQYF. In DNA, the CDR3 is TGTGCCAGCAGCTCGGGGGACAGCACCTACGAGCAGTACTTC.

V gene TRBV5-4 combines with J gene TRBJ2-7; 11 bases match TRBD1. Per germline, CDR1 SGHNT and CDR2 YYREEE (reference sequence). The CDR3 totals 14 residues. The junction had 6 bases not matched to a gene; V was cut back by 4 bases and J by 6 bases. CDR3 residues: CASSPDRGRGEQYF. The CDR3 DNA is TGTGCCAGCAGCCCGGACAGGGGGCGGGGCGAGCAGTACTTC.

This chain connects TRBV12-5 to TRBJ2-7; tentatively, D is TRBD2 (5 bases). This CDR3 comprises 16 residues. Germline values: CDR1 LGHNT, CDR2 FRNRAP. V lost 1 base, J lost 4 bases, and 17 bases lay in between. CDR3 protein: CASGLGPAGSVYEQYF. CDR3 nucleotide sequence: TGTGCTAGTGGTTTGGGCCCAGCAGGTAGCGTATACGAGCAGTACTTC.

V gene TRBV9 combines with J gene TRBJ2-5; D is unclear. The CDR3 extends over 11 amino acids. V shed 5 bases and J shed 5 bases, with 7 bases lying between them. Germline-derived CDR1 and CDR2 are SGDLS and YYNGEE. CDR3 sequence: CASSPGETQYF. For the CDR3, the DNA is TGTGCCAGCAGTCCCGGGGAGACCCAGTACTTC.

V and J are TRBV7-8 and TRBJ2-5, with D perhaps matching TRBD1 (5 bases). Trimming cost V 5 bases and J 3 bases, with 13 bases left between them. The CDR3 covers 14 residues. Looked up from germline, CDR1 is SGHVS and CDR2 is FQNEAQ. The CDR3 here is CASSGRGSKETQYF. Written as DNA, the CDR3 is TGTGCCAGCAGCGGAAGGGGCTCGAAAGAGACCCAGTACTTC.

J is TRBJ2-1 and V is TRBV11-2; 8 bases are shared with TRBD1. The junction had 6 bases not matched to a gene; V was cut back by 4 bases and J by 10 bases. The CDR3 spans 13 residues. Germline CDR1 SGHAT, CDR2 FQNNGV. The CDR3 DNA follows: TGTGCCAGCAGCTCCGACAGGGGACGGGAGCAGTTCTTC. Protein: CASSSDRGREQFF.

This rearrangement joins TRBV5-1 to TRBJ2-5, with D perhaps TRBD2 (5 bases). Germline lookup yields CDR1 SGHRS and CDR2 YFSETQ. The germline V and J ends were trimmed by 5 bases and 5 bases, with 10 bases remaining between them. The CDR3 loop spans 12 amino acids. CDR3 DNA: TGCGCCAGCAGGAGCGGCGATGAGACCCAGTACTTC. Translated: CASRSGDETQYF.